This T cell receptor (beta chain) derives from a study of blood T cell repertoires in COVID-19. The J segment lost 4 bases and the V segment lost 10 bases, leaving 23 bases of the junction unmatched. The CDR3 totals 19 residues. CDR1 and CDR2 (germline): ENHRY, SYGVKD. Measured with immunoSEQ multiplex PCR; TCRdb has only the in-frame clones, and not every one. The table includes about 140,000 clones, about 87% detected once. The sequence came from a human donor with COVID-19, enrolled during active disease. The donor label of this sample is uncertain. The chain combines TRBV10-3 with TRBJ2-1; TRBD2 matches at 9 bases. The material sequenced was peripheral blood. This CDR3 is CATYSRLADILYSYNEQFF. The CDR3 nucleotides read TGTGCCACCTACTCCAGACTAGCGGACATCCTATACTCTTACAATGAGCAGTTCTTC.